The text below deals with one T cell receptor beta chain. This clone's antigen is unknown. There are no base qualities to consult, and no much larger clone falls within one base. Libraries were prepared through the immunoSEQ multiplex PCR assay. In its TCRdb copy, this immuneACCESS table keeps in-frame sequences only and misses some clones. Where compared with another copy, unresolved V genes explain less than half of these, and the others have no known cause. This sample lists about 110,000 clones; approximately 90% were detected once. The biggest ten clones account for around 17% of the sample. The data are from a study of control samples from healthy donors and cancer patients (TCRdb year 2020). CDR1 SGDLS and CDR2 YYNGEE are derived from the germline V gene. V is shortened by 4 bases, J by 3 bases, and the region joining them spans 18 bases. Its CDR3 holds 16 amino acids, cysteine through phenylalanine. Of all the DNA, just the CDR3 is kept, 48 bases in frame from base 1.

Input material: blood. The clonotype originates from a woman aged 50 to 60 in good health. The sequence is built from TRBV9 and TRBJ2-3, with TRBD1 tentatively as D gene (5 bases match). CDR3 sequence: CASSSKGLLGTDTQYF. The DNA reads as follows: TGTGCCAGCAGCTCAAAGGGGCTCCTGGGGACAGATACGCAGTATTTT.